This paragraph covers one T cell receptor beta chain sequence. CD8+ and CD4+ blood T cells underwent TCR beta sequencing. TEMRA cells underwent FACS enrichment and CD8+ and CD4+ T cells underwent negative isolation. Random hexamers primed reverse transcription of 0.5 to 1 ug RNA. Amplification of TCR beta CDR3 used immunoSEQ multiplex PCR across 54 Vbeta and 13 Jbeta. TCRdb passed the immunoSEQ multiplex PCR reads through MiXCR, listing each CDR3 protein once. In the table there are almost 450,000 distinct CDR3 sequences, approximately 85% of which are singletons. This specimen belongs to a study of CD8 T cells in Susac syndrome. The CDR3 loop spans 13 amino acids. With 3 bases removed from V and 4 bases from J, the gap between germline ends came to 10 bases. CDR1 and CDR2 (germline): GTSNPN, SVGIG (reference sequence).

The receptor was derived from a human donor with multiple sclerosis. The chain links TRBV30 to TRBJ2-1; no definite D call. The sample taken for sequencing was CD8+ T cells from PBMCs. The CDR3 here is CAWRHGQYNEQFF. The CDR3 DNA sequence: TGTGCCTGGAGACATGGGCAGTACAATGAGCAGTTCTTC.